The rows below give T cell receptor beta chains drawn from one sample of a study of blood T cell repertoires in COVID-19. Clones were read by immunoSEQ multiplex PCR, and TCRdb kept only the in-frame ones, dropping some. In the table there are about 180,000 clones, less than 85% of which are singletons. The sample consisted of peripheral blood. These receptors came from a woman aged 80 or older with active or convalescent COVID-19. The CDR3 runs from the conserved cysteine through the conserved F or W. A D gene is named only where the DNA matches it firmly. Clone size is stated in some rows and not others, as once, few, many or a class when expanded.

TGTGCCAGTAGTTCTCATAGCGGGAGGGCCGGGGAGACCCAGTACTTC CASSSHSGRAGETQYF TRBJ2-5 TRBV19 TRBD2 16 -
TGTGCCATCAGTGAGTCGATGGGACAGGGGGTGGTTCAGCCCCAGCATTTT CAISESMGQGVVQPQHF TRBJ1-5 TRBV10-3 TRBD1 17 -
TGTGCCAGCAGCTCCAGACTAGCGGGAGTGTTCCCCTACAATGAGCAGTTCTTC CASSSRLAGVFPYNEQFF TRBJ2-1 TRBV21-1 - 18 -
TGTGCCAGCAGTCCCCGGGGACAGGGGACACAGTACTTC CASSPRGQGTQYF TRBJ2-7 TRBV28 TRBD1 13 -
TGTGCCAGCAGCTTAGCGGGGACAGGGGGTAACAACACCTTC CASSLAGTGGNNTF TRBJ1-2 TRBV7-9 TRBD1 14 once
TGTGCCAGCTCACCTCCAAACCCGGGACACGGCGAAAAACTGTTTTTT CASSPPNPGHGEKLFF TRBJ1-4 TRBV18 - 16 -
TGTGCCAGCAGCGTACTCTCCGGGACTAGCAAGCAGTTCTTC CASSVLSGTSKQFF TRBJ2-1 TRBV28 TRBD2 14 -
TGTGCCAGCATTAGGACAGGGGGAATTGAAAAACTGTTTTTT CASIRTGGIEKLFF TRBJ1-4 TRBV6-5 TRBD1 14 -
TGTGCCAGCAGTCTAACAGGGGGATATGGCTACACCTTC CASSLTGGYGYTF TRBJ1-2 TRBV6-2/TRBV6-3 TRBD1 13 -
TGTGCCAGCAGCTACCAAGGGGGCAGCAATGGCTACACCTTC CASSYQGGSNGYTF TRBJ1-2 TRBV6-5 TRBD1 14 -
TGTGCCAGTAGTCAACAGGGAGGGGATACGCAGTATTTT CASSQQGGDTQYF TRBJ2-3 TRBV19 - 13 -
TGTGCCAGCAGCTTAGCACTTAACACTGAAGCTTTCTTT CASSLALNTEAFF TRBJ1-1 TRBV11-2 - 13 -
TGCGCCAGCAGCTTGCGGGACTATAATTCACCCCTCCACTTT CASSLRDYNSPLHF TRBJ1-6 TRBV5-1 - 14 few
TGTGCCAGCAGCCTTAAGACAGGGTGGGGCTACACCTTC CASSLKTGWGYTF TRBJ1-2 TRBV9 TRBD1 13 -
TGCAGTGCTTGTGACCGGACTAGCGGTTCGCCAGATACGCAGTATTTT CSACDRTSGSPDTQYF TRBJ2-3 TRBV20-1 TRBD2 16 -
TGTGCCATCAGTGAGTCGGGCGGGAGAGGTATCTACGAGCAGTACTTC CAISESGGRGIYEQYF TRBJ2-7 TRBV10-3 TRBD2 16 -
TGTGCCAGCAGCGTAGTCAGCGGCTATGGCTACACCTTC CASSVVSGYGYTF TRBJ1-2 TRBV9 - 13 once
TGTGCCAGCAGCCCGGGGTCGCTCTACGAGCAGTACTTC CASSPGSLYEQYF TRBJ2-7 TRBV28 - 13 -
TGCGCCAGCAGCTCGGACAGGGCATGGTCTGGCTACACCTTC CASSSDRAWSGYTF TRBJ1-2 TRBV5-1 TRBD1 14 -
TGTGCCAGCAGTTTAGTCGGGGTCCCACAGGGCGACTCTGGAAACACCATATATTTT CASSLVGVPQGDSGNTIYF TRBJ1-3 TRBV28 - 19 -
TGTGCCACCAGCAGAGATATTTTGGAGGGCTACACCTTC CATSRDILEGYTF TRBJ1-2 TRBV15 - 13 -
TGTGCCAGTAGTTACCTTCCCTTAGGGGTGAGTGAGCAGTACTTC CASSYLPLGVSEQYF TRBJ2-7 TRBV19 - 15 few
TGTGCCAGTAGTATGCGGCCTCTAAATTCACCCCTCCACTTT CASSMRPLNSPLHF TRBJ1-6 TRBV19 - 14 -
TGCGCCAGCAGCTTGGGACAGGTGGGAGATACGCAGTATTTT CASSLGQVGDTQYF TRBJ2-3 TRBV5-1 - 14 -
TGTGCCAGCAGCGCTTTGCTAGGGACATATAGCTCTGGAAACACCATATATTTT CASSALLGTYSSGNTIYF TRBJ1-3 TRBV5-5 - 18 -
TGTGCCAGCAGTTTGAGGGCAGGGGGCCTTGGCTACACCTTC CASSLRAGGLGYTF TRBJ1-2 TRBV27 TRBD1 14 -
TGTGCCAGCAGCTTAGATGCCGTTGGGCGCGTTGAGCAGTTCTTC CASSLDAVGRVEQFF TRBJ2-1 TRBV11-2 - 15 -
TGTGCCAGCAGTTACTCTGAGACAGGGGGTCCCTACGAGCAGTACTTC CASSYSETGGPYEQYF TRBJ2-7 TRBV6-5 TRBD1 16 -
TGTGCCAGCAGTGCAGGGGCCAACGTCCTGACTTTC CASSAGANVLTF TRBJ2-6 TRBV2 - 12 -